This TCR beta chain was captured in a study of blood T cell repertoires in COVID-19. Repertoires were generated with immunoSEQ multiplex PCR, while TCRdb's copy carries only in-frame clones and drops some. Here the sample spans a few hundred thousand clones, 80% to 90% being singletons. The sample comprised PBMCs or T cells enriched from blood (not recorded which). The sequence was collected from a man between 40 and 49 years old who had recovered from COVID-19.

The CDR3 DNA reads TGTGCCAGCTCACCACCGACGACTAGCGGGAGGGATACGCAGTATTTT. Its translation: CASSPPTTSGRDTQYF. This chain links TRBV18 with TRBJ2-3, with 13 bases lining up with TRBD2. Trimming cost V 0 bases and J 6 bases; bases outside gene matches: 3. This CDR3 comprises 16 residues. Germline values: CDR1 KGHSH, CDR2 LQKENI. Complete variable domain (other parts from reference TRBV18 and TRBJ2-3): NAGVMQNPRHLVRRRGQEARLRCSPMKGHSHVYWYRQLPEEGLKFMVYLQKENIIDESGMPKERFSAEFPKEGPSILRIQQVVRGDSAAYFCASSPPTTSGRDTQYFGPGTRLTVL.